Following are 26 T cell receptor beta chains from one sample sequenced in a study of monozygotic twins with inflammatory bowel disease (dated by TCRdb to between 2018 and 2021). Receptor libraries were prepared by 5' RACE. Sequenced using an Illumina HiSeq 2500. Each CDR3 protein sequence appears as one entry after TCRdb reprocessed the reads, and no DNA is included. The sample's clone listing holds about 420,000 distinct CDR3 sequences. The ten largest clones capture 2% to 2.5% of the sample. Sequenced: blood. The receptors shown here come from a human donor with ulcerative colitis or Crohn's disease, or a healthy co-twin of an affected twin (not recorded which).

The chain is built from TRBV5-1 and TRBJ2-1; the D gene TCRdb calls, TRBD1, cannot be checked with no DNA. This CDR3 is built from 14 residues. Per the germline V gene, CDR1 is SGHRS and CDR2 is YFSETQ. The CDR3 sequence: CASSLGQGWAEQFF.

This sequence joins TRBV2 and TRBJ2-2; without DNA, the TCRdb call of TRBD2 cannot be checked. Germline CDR1 SNHLY, CDR2 FYNNEI. This CDR3 comprises 15 residues. This chain's CDR3 is CASSETGGPTGELFF.

The chain recombines TRBV28 with TRBJ2-3. There are 13 residues in the CDR3. Germline CDR1 is MDHEN and CDR2 is SYDVKM. The CDR3 reads CASSLTEPDTQYF.

The chain uses TRBV7-2 and TRBJ2-7; TCRdb's assignment of TRBD1 cannot be checked, as there is no DNA. The length of the CDR3 is 14 residues. CDR1 and CDR2 from the germline V gene are SGHTA and FQGNSA. CDR3 amino acids: CASSSRQGDSEQYF.

The J gene is TRBJ2-1, the V gene TRBV30; the TCRdb call, TRBD2, lacks DNA for checking. The CDR3 runs to 14 residues. CDR1 is GTSNPN, CDR2 SVGIG, per germline (reference sequence). The CDR3 loop reads CACTTGSSYNEQFF.

The V call is TRBV19, the J call TRBJ2-3; TCRdb designates TRBD2, a call that cannot be tested without DNA. CDR3 length: 16 amino acids. Germline V gives CDR1 LNHDA, CDR2 SQIVND (reference sequence). CDR3 sequence reads: CASSTPTSGRGDTQYF.

The chain employs TRBV5-1 and TRBJ2-2. The germline V gene has CDR1 SGHRS and CDR2 YFSETQ. This CDR3 spans 13 amino acids. CDR3 loop: CASSLEGTGELFF. Full variable domain (outside the CDR3, taken from reference TRBV5-1 and TRBJ2-2): KAGVTQTPRYLIKTRGQQVTLSCSPISGHRSVSWYQQTPGQGLQFLFEYFSETQRNKGNFPGRFSGRQFSNSRSEMNVSTLELGDSALYLCASSLEGTGELFFGEGSRLTVL.

The gene calls are TRBV6-1 and TRBJ1-1; TCRdb outputs TRBD1, but without DNA this stays unchecked. Germline CDR1 and CDR2: MNHNS and SASEGT. The CDR3 is made up of 13 amino acids. CDR3 sequence: CATSWDRGTEAFF.

The chain combines TRBV7-2 with TRBJ2-1; TCRdb calls TRBD1, which cannot be checked without DNA. The CDR3 spans 15 residues. Germline V gene data show CDR1 as SGHTA and CDR2 as FQGNSA. The CDR3 sequence is CASSLAVGLYNEQFF.

The chain uses TRBV18 and TRBJ1-5. The CDR3 totals 13 residues. CDR1 KGHSH and CDR2 LQKENI come from the germline V gene. The CDR3 sequence: CASSPASNQPQHF.

The rearrangement joins TRBV5-4 to TRBJ2-6. Germline lookup yields CDR1 SGHNT and CDR2 YYREEE (reference sequence). This CDR3 has 14 amino acids. The CDR3 here is CASSLSHGANVLTF.

V is TRBV13 and J is TRBJ2-5; no DNA is available, so the TRBD1 call from TCRdb remains unchecked. CDR3 size: 15 residues. The V gene's germline CDR1 is PRHDT and CDR2 FYEKMQ (reference sequence). This CDR3 reads CASSPPKGGPETQYF. The full variable domain, rest sourced from reference TRBV13 and TRBJ2-5, is AAGVIQSPRHLIKEKRETATLKCYPIPRHDTVYWYQQGPGQDPQFLISFYEKMQSDKGSIPDRFSAQQFSDYHSELNMSSLELGDSALYFCASSPPKGGPETQYFGPGTRLLVL.

The rearrangement uses TRBV7-2 and TRBJ2-7; the TRBD2 assignment by TCRdb is unverifiable without DNA. The germline V gene encodes CDR1 SGHTA and CDR2 FQGNSA. This CDR3 contains 15 residues. The CDR3 protein is CASSSPTSGHYEQYF.

The rearrangement links TRBV7-7 to TRBJ2-3; TCRdb's assignment of TRBD1 cannot be checked, as there is no DNA. Germline lookup yields CDR1 SSHAT and CDR2 FNYEAQ (reference sequence). The CDR3 runs 14 residues. CDR3 sequence reads: CASSWDTGTDTQYF.

The V gene is TRBV20-1, the J gene TRBJ2-1; TCRdb's D call, TRBD2, is unchecked because there is no DNA. The germline CDR1 and CDR2 sequences are DFQATT and SNEGSKA (reference sequence). CDR3 length: 13 residues. This CDR3 is CSAYWRGDNEQFF.

The gene calls are TRBV7-2 and TRBJ1-1; as DNA is missing, the TRBD1 call by TCRdb cannot be tested. The CDR3 spans 16 residues. Germline CDR1 and CDR2: SGHTA and FQGNSA. The CDR3 sequence: CASSRFRDNLNTEAFF.

The chain employs TRBV18 and TRBJ2-7; TCRdb calls TRBD2, which cannot be checked without DNA. The CDR3 is 15 amino acids. CDR1 KGHSH and CDR2 LQKENI come from the germline V gene. The CDR3 sequence is CASSPGTSGTYEQYF. Complete variable domain (other parts from reference TRBV18 and TRBJ2-7): NAGVMQNPRHLVRRRGQEARLRCSPMKGHSHVYWYRQLPEEGLKFMVYLQKENIIDESGMPKERFSAEFPKEGPSILRIQQVVRGDSAAYFCASSPGTSGTYEQYFGPGTRLTVT.

The chain recombines TRBV10-3 with TRBJ2-7; the TCRdb D gene call, TRBD1, has no DNA to confirm it. CDR3 length equals 16 residues. In germline, CDR1 is ENHRY, CDR2 SYGVKD. The CDR3 here is CAISGLTGQGHHEQYF.

The J gene is TRBJ2-1, the V gene TRBV19. The CDR3 is made up of 13 amino acids. Per germline, CDR1 LNHDA and CDR2 SQIVND (reference sequence). CDR3 amino acids: CASSRLPRNEQFF.

V is TRBV7-2 and J is TRBJ2-7. The CDR3 extends over 12 amino acids. Germline assignment: CDR1 SGHTA and CDR2 FQGNSA. The CDR3 loop reads CASSQTLSEQYF.

V gene TRBV5-6 combines with J gene TRBJ1-1; the TCRdb call, TRBD1, lacks DNA for checking. The CDR3 loop spans 16 amino acids. CDR1 is SGHDT and CDR2 is YYEEEE in the germline V gene. CDR3: CASSLAATGADTEAFF. The full variable domain, its missing parts supplied by reference TRBV5-6 and TRBJ1-1, is DAGVTQSPTHLIKTRGQQVTLRCSPKSGHDTVSWYQQALGQGPQFIFQYYEEEERQRGNFPDRFSGHQFPNYSSELNVNALLLGDSALYLCASSLAATGADTEAFFGQGTRLTVV.

This rearrangement joins TRBV6-2 or TRBV6-3 to TRBJ1-1; absent DNA, TCRdb's TRBD1 call cannot be checked. The germline CDR1 and CDR2 sequences are MNHEY and SVGEGT. There are 16 residues in the CDR3. CDR3 amino acids: CASSYRQGISNTEAFF.

The chain has TRBV6-2 or TRBV6-3 and TRBJ2-3; TCRdb designates TRBD1, a call that cannot be tested without DNA. CDR1 is MNHEY, CDR2 SVGEGT, per germline. The CDR3 has 17 amino acids. The CDR3 region is CASSYSIRDRTTDTQYF.

CDR3 protein: CASSQDQGPDTEAFF. This rearrangement joins TRBV4-1 to TRBJ1-1. Germline V gene lookup returns CDR1 MGHRA and CDR2 YSYEKL. This CDR3 comprises 15 residues.

This chain connects TRBV7-9 to TRBJ2-7. The CDR3 covers 12 residues. The V gene's germline CDR1 is SEHNR and CDR2 FQNEAQ (reference sequence). The CDR3 loop reads CASRIGVYEQYF.

The V and J genes are TRBV20-1 and TRBJ1-5; the TCRdb D gene call, TRBD1, has no DNA to confirm it. Germline CDR1 DFQATT, CDR2 SNEGSKA (reference sequence). The CDR3 has 13 residues. This CDR3 is CSASPGARQPQHF.